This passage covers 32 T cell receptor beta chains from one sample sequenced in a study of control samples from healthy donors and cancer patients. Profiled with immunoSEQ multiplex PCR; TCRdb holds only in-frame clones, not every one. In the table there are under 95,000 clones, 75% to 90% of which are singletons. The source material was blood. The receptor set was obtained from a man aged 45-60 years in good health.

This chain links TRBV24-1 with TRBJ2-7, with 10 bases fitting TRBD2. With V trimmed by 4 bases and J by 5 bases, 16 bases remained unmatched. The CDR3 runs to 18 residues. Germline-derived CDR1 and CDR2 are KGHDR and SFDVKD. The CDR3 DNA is TGTGCCACCAGTGAAGCGAACCCAAGCGGGAGGGCCGTGAACGAGCAGTACTTC. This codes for CATSEANPSGRAVNEQYF.

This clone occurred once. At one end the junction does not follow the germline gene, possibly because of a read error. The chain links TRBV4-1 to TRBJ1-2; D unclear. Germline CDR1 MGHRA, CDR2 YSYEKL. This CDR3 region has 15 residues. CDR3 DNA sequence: TGCGCCAGCAGCCAGGTCGTAACGGTGAACTATAGCTACACCTTC. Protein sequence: CASSQVVTVNYSYTF.

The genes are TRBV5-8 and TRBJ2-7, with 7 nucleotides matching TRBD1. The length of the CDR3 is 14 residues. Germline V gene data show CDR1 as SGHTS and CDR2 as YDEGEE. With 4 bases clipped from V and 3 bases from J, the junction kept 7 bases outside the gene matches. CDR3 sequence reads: CASSQWQGDYEQYF. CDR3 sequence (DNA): TGTGCCAGCAGCCAATGGCAGGGGGACTACGAGCAGTACTTC.

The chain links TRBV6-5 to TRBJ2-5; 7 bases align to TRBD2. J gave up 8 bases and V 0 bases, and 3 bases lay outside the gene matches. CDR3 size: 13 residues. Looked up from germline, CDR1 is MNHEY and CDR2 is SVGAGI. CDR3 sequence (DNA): TGTGCCAGCAGTTACTCGGGACTACCCACCCAGTACTTC. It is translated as CASSYSGLPTQYF.

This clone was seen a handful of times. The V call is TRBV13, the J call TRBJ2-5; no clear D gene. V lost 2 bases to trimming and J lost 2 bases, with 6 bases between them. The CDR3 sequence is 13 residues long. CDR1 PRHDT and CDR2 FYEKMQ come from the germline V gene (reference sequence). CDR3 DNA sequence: TGTGCCAGCAGCTTAACCCTACAAGAGACCCAGTACTTC. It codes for CASSLTLQETQYF.

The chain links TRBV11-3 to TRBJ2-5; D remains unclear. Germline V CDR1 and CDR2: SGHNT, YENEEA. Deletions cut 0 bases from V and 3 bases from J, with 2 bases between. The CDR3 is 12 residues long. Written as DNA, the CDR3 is TGTGCCAGCAGCTTAGATAAAGAGACCCAGTACTTC. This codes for CASSLDKETQYF.

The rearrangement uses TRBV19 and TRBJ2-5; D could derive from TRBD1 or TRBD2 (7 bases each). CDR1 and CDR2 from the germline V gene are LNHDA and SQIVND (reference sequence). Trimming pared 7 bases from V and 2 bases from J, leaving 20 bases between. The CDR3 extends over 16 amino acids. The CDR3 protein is CASTQQGRGGQETQYF. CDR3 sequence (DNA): TGTGCCAGTACCCAACAGGGGAGGGGTGGACAAGAGACCCAGTACTTC.

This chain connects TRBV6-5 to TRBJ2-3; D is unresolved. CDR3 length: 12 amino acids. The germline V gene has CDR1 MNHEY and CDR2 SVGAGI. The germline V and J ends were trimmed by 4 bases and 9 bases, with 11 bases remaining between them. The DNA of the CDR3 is TGTGCCAGCAGTTCCCCCGGTGGAACGCAGTATTTT. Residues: CASSSPGGTQYF.

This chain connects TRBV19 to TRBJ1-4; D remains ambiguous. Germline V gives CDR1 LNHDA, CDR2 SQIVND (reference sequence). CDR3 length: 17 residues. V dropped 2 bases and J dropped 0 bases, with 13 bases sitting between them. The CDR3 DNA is TGTGCCAGTAGTATATCGGGGAGAGCCGCAACTAATGAAAAACTGTTTTTT. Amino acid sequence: CASSISGRAATNEKLFF.

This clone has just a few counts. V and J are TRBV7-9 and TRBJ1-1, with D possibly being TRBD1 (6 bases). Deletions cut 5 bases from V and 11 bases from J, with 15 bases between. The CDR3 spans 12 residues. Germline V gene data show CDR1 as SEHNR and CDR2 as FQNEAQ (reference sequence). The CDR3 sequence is CASSIDRIEAFF. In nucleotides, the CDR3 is TGTGCCAGCAGCATAGACAGGATCGAGGCTTTCTTT.

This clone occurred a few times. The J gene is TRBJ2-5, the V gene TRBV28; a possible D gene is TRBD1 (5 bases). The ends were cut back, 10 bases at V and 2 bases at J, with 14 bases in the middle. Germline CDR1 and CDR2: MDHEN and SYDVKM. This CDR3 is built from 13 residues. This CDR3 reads CAIRPQGQETQYF. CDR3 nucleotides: TGTGCCATTCGGCCCCAGGGACAAGAGACCCAGTACTTC.

The CDR3: CASSPGRGTGINGYTF. CDR3 nucleotides: TGCGCCAGCAGCCCCGGGAGAGGGACAGGGATAAATGGCTACACCTTC. The chain links TRBV4-3 to TRBJ1-2; 9 nucleotides line up with TRBD1. Germline lookup yields CDR1 LGHNA and CDR2 YSLEER. V lost 4 bases to trimming and J lost 6 bases; unmatched junction nucleotides: 12. CDR3 length: 16 amino acids.

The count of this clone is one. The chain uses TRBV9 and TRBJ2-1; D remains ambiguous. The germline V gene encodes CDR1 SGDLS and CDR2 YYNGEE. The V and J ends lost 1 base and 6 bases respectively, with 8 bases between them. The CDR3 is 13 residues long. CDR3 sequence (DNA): TGTGCCAGCAGCGTAACGGACCTCAATGAGCAGTTCTTC. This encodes CASSVTDLNEQFF. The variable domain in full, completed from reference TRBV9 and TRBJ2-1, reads DSGVTQTPKHLITATGQRVTLRCSPRSGDLSVYWYQQSLDQGLQFLIQYYNGEERAKGNILERFSAQQFPDLHSELNLSSLELGDSALYFCASSVTDLNEQFFGPGTRLTVL.

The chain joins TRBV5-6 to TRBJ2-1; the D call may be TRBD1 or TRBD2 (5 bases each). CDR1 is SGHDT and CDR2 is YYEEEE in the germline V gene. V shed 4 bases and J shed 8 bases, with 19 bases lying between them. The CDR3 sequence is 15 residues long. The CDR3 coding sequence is TGTGCCAGCAGCCAAGCCTCCCGTTTGGGGGATGAGCAGTTCTTC. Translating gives CASSQASRLGDEQFF.

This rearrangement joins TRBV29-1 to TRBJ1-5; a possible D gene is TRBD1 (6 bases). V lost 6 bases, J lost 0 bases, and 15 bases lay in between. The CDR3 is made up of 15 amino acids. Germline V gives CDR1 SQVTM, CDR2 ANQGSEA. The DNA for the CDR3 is TGCAGCGTGTCCGTGGGGGCCACTAGCAATCAGCCCCAGCATTTT. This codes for CSVSVGATSNQPQHF.

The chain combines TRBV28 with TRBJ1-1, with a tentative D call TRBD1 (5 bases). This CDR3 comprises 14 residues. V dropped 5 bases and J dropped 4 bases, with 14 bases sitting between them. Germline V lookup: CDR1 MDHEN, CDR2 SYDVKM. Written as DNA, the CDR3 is TGTGCCAGCAGTCTTAACAGGCGGGTCACTGAAGCTTTCTTT. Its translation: CASSLNRRVTEAFF.

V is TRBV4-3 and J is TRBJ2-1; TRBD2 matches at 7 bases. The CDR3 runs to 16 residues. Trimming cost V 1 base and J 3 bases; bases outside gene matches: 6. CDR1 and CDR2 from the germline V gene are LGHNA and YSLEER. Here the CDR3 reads CASSQGGIAGYNEQFF. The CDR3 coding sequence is TGCGCCAGCAGCCAAGGGGGGATAGCGGGCTACAATGAGCAGTTCTTC.

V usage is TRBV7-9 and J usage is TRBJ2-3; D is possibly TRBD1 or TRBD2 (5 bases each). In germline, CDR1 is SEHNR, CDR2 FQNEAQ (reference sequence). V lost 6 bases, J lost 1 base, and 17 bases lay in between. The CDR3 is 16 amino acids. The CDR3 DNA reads TGTGCCAGCAGTCGTCCGGGACCGGTTCGCACAGATACGCAGTATTTT. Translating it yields CASSRPGPVRTDTQYF.

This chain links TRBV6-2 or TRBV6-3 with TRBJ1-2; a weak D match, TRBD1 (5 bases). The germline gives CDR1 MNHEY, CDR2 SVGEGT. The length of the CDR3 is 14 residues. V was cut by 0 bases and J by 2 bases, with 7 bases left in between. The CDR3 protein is CASSYSTVNYGYTF. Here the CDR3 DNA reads TGTGCCAGCAGTTACTCGACAGTGAACTATGGCTACACCTTC.

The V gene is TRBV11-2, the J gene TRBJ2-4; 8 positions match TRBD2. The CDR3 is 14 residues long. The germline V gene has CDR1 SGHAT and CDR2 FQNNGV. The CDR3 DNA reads TGTGGGTCCGGGCTAGCGGGTCCCAAAAACATTCAGTACTTC. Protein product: CGSGLAGPKNIQYF.

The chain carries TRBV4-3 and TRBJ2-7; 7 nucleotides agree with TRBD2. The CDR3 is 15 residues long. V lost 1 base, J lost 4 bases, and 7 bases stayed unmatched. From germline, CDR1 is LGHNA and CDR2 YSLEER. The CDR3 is CASSQATSGTYEQYF. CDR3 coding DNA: TGCGCCAGCAGCCAAGCGACCAGCGGGACTTACGAGCAGTACTTC.

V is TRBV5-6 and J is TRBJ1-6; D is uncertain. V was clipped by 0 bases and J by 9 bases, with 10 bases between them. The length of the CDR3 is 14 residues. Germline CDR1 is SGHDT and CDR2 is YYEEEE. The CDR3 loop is CASSLGERGSPLHF. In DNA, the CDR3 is TGTGCCAGCAGCTTGGGGGAAAGAGGTTCACCCCTCCACTTT.

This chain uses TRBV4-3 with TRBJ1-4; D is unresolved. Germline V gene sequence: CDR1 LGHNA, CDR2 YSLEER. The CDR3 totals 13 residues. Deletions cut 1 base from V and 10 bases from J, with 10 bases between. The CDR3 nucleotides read TGCGCCAGCAGCCAAGCGGTGGCCGGAAAACTGTTTTTT. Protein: CASSQAVAGKLFF.

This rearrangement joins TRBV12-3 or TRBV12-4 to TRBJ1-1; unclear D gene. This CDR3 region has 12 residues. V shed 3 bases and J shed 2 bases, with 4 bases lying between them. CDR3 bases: TGTGCCAGCAGTTTTGGAAACACTGAAGCTTTCTTT. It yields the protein CASSFGNTEAFF.

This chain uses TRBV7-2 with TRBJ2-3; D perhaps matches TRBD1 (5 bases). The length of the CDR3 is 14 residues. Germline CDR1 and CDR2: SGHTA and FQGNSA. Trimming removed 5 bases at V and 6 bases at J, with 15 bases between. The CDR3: CASSRRASWDTQYF. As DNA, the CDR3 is TGTGCCAGCAGCCGCAGGGCCTCTTGGGATACGCAGTATTTT.

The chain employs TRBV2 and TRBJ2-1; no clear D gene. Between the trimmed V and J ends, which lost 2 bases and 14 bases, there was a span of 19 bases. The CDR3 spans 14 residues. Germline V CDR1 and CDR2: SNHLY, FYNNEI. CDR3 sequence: CASSEKPPQEREFF. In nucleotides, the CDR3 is TGTGCCAGCAGTGAAAAACCCCCACAAGAGCGAGAGTTCTTC.

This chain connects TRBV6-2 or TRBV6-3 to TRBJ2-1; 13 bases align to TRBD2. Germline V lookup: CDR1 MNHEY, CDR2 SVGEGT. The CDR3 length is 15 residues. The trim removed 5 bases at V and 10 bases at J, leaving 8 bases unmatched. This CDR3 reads CASSTGLAGPKEQFF. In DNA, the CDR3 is TGTGCCAGCAGTACGGGACTAGCGGGACCCAAGGAGCAGTTCTTC.

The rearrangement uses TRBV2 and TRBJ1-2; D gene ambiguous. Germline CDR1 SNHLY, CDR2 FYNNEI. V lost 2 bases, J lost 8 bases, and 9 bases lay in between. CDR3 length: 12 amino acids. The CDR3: CASSEQVVGYTF. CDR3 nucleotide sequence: TGTGCCAGCAGTGAACAGGTAGTAGGCTACACCTTC.

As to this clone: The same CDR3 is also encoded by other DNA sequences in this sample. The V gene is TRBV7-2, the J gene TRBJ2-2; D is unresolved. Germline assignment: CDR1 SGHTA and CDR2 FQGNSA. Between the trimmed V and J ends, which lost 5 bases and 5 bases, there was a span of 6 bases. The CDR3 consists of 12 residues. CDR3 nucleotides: TGTGCCAGCAGCCCCTTTACCGGGGAGCTGTTTTTT. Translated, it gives CASSPFTGELFF.

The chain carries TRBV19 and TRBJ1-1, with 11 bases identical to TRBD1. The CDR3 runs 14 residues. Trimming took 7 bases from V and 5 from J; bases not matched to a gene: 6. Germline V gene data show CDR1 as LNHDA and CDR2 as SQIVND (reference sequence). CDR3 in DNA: TGTGCCAGTACTCCGGACAGGGGGCGAACTGAAGCTTTCTTT. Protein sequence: CASTPDRGRTEAFF.

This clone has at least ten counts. CDR3 residues: CASRRGGEQYF. The DNA for the CDR3 is TGTGCCAGCAGGCGGGGGGGAGAGCAGTACTTC. The chain employs TRBV11-2 and TRBJ2-7; 9 nucleotides align to TRBD2. Per germline, CDR1 SGHAT and CDR2 FQNNGV. V shed 6 bases, J shed 7 bases, and the junction held 1 base outside the gene matches. This CDR3 contains 11 residues.

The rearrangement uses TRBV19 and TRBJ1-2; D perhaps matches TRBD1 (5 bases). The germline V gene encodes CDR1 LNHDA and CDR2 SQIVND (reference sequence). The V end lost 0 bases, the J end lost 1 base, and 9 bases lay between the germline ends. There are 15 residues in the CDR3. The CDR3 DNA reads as TGTGCCAGTAGTATAGATTGGGGCTATAACTATGGCTACACCTTC. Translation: CASSIDWGYNYGYTF.